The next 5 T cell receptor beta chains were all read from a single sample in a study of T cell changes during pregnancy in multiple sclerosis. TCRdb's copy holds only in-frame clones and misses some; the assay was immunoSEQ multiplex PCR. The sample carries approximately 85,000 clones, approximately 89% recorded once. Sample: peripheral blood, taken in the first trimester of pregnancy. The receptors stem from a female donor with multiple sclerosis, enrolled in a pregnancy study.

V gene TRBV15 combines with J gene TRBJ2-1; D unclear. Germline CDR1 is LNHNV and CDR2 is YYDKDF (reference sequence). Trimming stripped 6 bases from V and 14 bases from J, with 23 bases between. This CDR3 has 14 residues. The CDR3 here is CATSEDTSPASKFF. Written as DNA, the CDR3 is TGTGCCACCAGTGAAGATACCTCCCCTGCTTCTAAGTTCTTC.

CDR3 coding DNA: TGTGCCAGCAGCACCGGGACAGGGCGTCAGCCCCAGCATTTT. Translating gives CASSTGTGRQPQHF. The J gene is TRBJ1-5, the V gene TRBV28; 9 bases are shared with TRBD1. V lost 6 bases and J lost 6; bases outside the gene matches: 6. Germline assignment: CDR1 MDHEN and CDR2 SYDVKM. The CDR3 spans 14 residues.

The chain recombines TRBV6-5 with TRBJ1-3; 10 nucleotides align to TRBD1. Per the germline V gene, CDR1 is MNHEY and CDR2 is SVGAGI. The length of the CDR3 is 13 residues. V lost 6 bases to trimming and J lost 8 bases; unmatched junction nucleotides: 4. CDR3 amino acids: CASRRQGADTIYF. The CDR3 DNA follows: TGTGCCAGCAGGCGACAGGGGGCTGACACCATATATTTT.

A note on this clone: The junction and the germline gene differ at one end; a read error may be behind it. The CDR3 sequence is CASTLEGRYSPLHF. Here the CDR3 DNA reads TGTGCCAGCACCTTGGAGGGGAGGTATTCACCCCTCCACTTT. V gene TRBV5-8 combines with J gene TRBJ1-6; D may be TRBD1 (5 bases). This CDR3 is built from 14 residues. The germline V gene encodes CDR1 SGHTS and CDR2 YDEGEE.

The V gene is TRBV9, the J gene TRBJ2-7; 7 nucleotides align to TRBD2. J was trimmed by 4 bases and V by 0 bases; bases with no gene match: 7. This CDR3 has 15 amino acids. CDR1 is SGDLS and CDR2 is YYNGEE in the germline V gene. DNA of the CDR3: TGTGCCAGCAGCGTAGGGTGGGAGGGCCTGTACGAGCAGTACTTC. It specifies CASSVGWEGLYEQYF.